The rows below give T cell receptor beta chains drawn from one sample of a study of blood T cell repertoires in COVID-19. The method was immunoSEQ multiplex PCR; TCRdb's version includes in-frame clones alone and lacks a portion of them. The sample consists of about 72,000 clones, under 95% of them appearing once. Sample: peripheral blood. Receptor source: a woman aged 55-70 years with active COVID-19. Each CDR3 is given with its conserved first and last residue. A D gene is named only where the DNA matches it firmly. The size entry is marked missing in some rows and otherwise reads once, few, many or a size class.

J: TRBJ1-1
D: NA
size: NA
V: TRBV10-1
DNA: TGCGCCAGCAGTGAAAGCCTAGGACAGCCATACACTGAAGCTTTCTTT
CDR3: CASSESLGQPYTEAFF

J: TRBJ2-7
D: TRBD1
size: NA
V: TRBV6-5
DNA: TGTGCCAGTGCATTGGGGACAGGGGGAAGCTACGAGCAGTACTTC
CDR3: CASALGTGGSYEQYF

J: TRBJ2-4
D: TRBD2
size: NA
V: TRBV4-1
DNA: TGCGCCAGCAGCCGAGGGGTACTAGCGGGAGTGTTAAACATTCAGTACTTC
CDR3: CASSRGVLAGVLNIQYF

J: TRBJ2-4
D: NA
size: NA
V: TRBV5-8
DNA: TGTGCCAGCAGCTTGGCCCCTTCCTTTAAGACGACTCTAGCCAAAAACATTCAGTACTTC
CDR3: CASSLAPSFKTTLAKNIQYF

J: TRBJ1-2
D: TRBD1
size: once
V: TRBV7-8
DNA: TGTGCCAGCAGCAGGGGACAGCCTGCAACTCCCTATGGCTACACCTTC
CDR3: CASSRGQPATPYGYTF

J: TRBJ1-4
D: TRBD1
size: NA
V: TRBV4-1
DNA: TGCGCCAGCAGCCATGAACAGGGGGCGGATGAAAAACTGTTTTTT
CDR3: CASSHEQGADEKLFF

J: TRBJ2-1
D: TRBD1
size: NA
V: TRBV7-2
DNA: TGTGCCAGCAGCTTACAAGGGACAGGGCTCTCCACGGGGGTTGAGCAGTTCTTC
CDR3: CASSLQGTGLSTGVEQFF

J: TRBJ1-1
D: NA
size: NA
V: TRBV19
DNA: TGTGCCAGTAGTATCTTCGATTCGACAGCGAACACTGAAGCTTTCTTT
CDR3: CASSIFDSTANTEAFF

J: TRBJ1-1
D: NA
size: NA
V: TRBV28
DNA: TGTGCCAGCAGTATAGCGTTTGTGGGCACTGAAGCTTTCTTT
CDR3: CASSIAFVGTEAFF

J: TRBJ2-7
D: TRBD1
size: once
V: TRBV4-1
DNA: TGCGCCAGCAGCCAAAGGACAGGCTACGAGCAGTACTTC
CDR3: CASSQRTGYEQYF

J: TRBJ1-2
D: NA
size: NA
V: TRBV4-1
DNA: TGCGCCAGCAGCCAAGATCCGGGTGCGGTCTATGGCTACACCTTC
CDR3: CASSQDPGAVYGYTF

J: TRBJ2-7
D: TRBD1
size: NA
V: TRBV6-1
DNA: TGTGCCAGCAGTGACCGGACAGGCCCAGACGAGCAGTACTTC
CDR3: CASSDRTGPDEQYF

J: TRBJ2-1
D: TRBD1
size: NA
V: TRBV5-1
DNA: TGCGCCACCAAGGGGGCAGGCAGCACCTACAATGAGCAGTTCTTC
CDR3: CATKGAGSTYNEQFF

J: TRBJ2-6
D: NA
size: NA
V: TRBV19
DNA: TGTGCCAGTAGGGACACGTCTGGGGCCAACGTCCTGACTTTC
CDR3: CASRDTSGANVLTF